This TCR beta chain comes out of a study of T cell changes during pregnancy in multiple sclerosis. The CDR3 extends over 13 amino acids. V gave up 1 base and J gave up 10 bases, with 11 bases separating them. The germline V gene encodes CDR1 SEHNR and CDR2 FQNEAQ (reference sequence). This table comes from immunoSEQ multiplex PCR, and its TCRdb copy is limited to in-frame clones, with some not included. Found here are 75,000 to 90,000 clones, approximately 90% of them singletons; the top ten hold roughly 0.21%. Sequencing was performed on CD4+ T cells from peripheral blood mononuclear cells, taken before pregnancy. This clonotype was obtained from a female donor with multiple sclerosis, enrolled in a pregnancy study. The rearrangement joins TRBV7-9 to TRBJ2-1; tentatively, D is TRBD2 (6 bases). CDR3: CASSLGAGREQFF. The CDR3 bases are TGTGCCAGCAGCTTAGGGGCGGGAAGGGAGCAGTTCTTC.